This T cell receptor beta chain appears in the sequencing data of a study of blood T cell repertoires in COVID-19. Background on the study: Acute-phase and convalescent COVID-19 samples originated in the United States, Italy and Spain. T cells, B-cell-depleted T cells, or PBMCs provided the cDNA or gDNA that served as material.

The CDR3 is 14 residues long. Germline V gene sequence: CDR1 LNHNV, CDR2 YYDKDF (reference sequence). V was trimmed by 0 bases and J by 5 bases, leaving 10 bases between them. This clone was picked up one time. Original processing notes: Amplification from reference gene primers served as the basis for estimated nucleated cell counts. Data came from immunoSEQ multiplex PCR; TCRdb stores just in-frame clones and leaves some out. Clone size and the V and J calls come from that table; the DNA yielded D and trimming. Among approximately 310,000 clones listed, roughly 87% were seen once. The sequence was obtained from a man aged 50-59 years with active or convalescent COVID-19. The sample was peripheral blood. This sequence joins TRBV15 and TRBJ1-1, with a possible D match to TRBD1 (5 bases). DNA for the CDR3: TGTGCCACCAGCAGAGAGGGGCGTCGGACTGAAGCTTTCTTT. Translated: CATSREGRRTEAFF.